The clone carrying this T cell receptor (beta chain) has a count of ten or more. CDR1 and CDR2 (germline): DFQATT, SNEGSKA (reference sequence). Germline trimming cut 7 bases from V and 3 bases from J; bases unmatched to any gene: 11. The CDR3 has 15 amino acids. Amplification of TCR alpha and beta CDR3 regions from RNA used iRepertoire nested multiplex PCR. Input was 100-400 ng of tissue mRNA or PBMC total RNA. TCRdb reanalysed the multiplex PCR reads using MiXCR and keeps one entry per CDR3 protein. The data show some 11,000 distinct CDR3 sequences, 26% seen once. This specimen belongs to a study of glioma-infiltrating T cells.

This clonotype originated in a human donor with low-grade glioma or glioblastoma, undergoing nonglioma brain surgery, or in good health (not recorded which). This chain connects TRBV20-1 to TRBJ2-3, with 9 positions matching TRBD2. The sample was glioma tissue, nonneoplastic brain tissue, or PBMCs (not recorded which). CDR3 DNA sequence: TGCAGTGTATTGTCGCGGGAGGGTATGACAGATACGCAGTATTTT. Protein sequence: CSVLSREGMTDTQYF.